Listed below are T cell receptor beta chains from one sample, sequenced in a study of cytomegalovirus exposure and HLA in healthy donors. Profiled with immunoSEQ multiplex PCR; TCRdb holds only in-frame clones, not every one. This table holds about 150,000 clones, around three quarters found once. Input material: PBMCs. These receptors all stem from a man aged 35-49 years in good health and CMV-seronegative. Each CDR3 is given with its conserved first and last residue. A D gene is named only where the DNA matches it firmly. Clone sizes are given selectively: once, few, many, or a class where the clone is expanded.

>NA|TRBV7-2|TRBJ1-2|NA
CASSRLQGIYGYTF
TGTGCCAGCAGCCGACTACAGGGTATATATGGCTACACCTTC
>TRBD1|TRBV4-1|TRBJ2-5|few
CASSKNRGQETQYF
TGCGCCAGCAGCAAAAACAGGGGACAGGAGACCCAGTACTTC
>NA|TRBV2|TRBJ1-5|NA
CASSDDGQMYSNQPQHF
TGTGCCAGCAGTGATGATGGGCAGATGTATAGCAATCAGCCCCAGCATTTT
>NA|TRBV5-1|TRBJ1-2|NA
CASSPWGQGSGYPF
NA
>TRBD2|TRBV28|TRBJ2-5|NA
CASSFAGVGQETQYF
TGTGCCAGCAGTTTTGCGGGAGTGGGTCAAGAGACCCAGTACTTC
>TRBD2|TRBV7-8|TRBJ2-2|NA
CASSLAVLAGANTGELFF
TGTGCCAGCAGCTTAGCCGTTCTAGCGGGGGCCAACACCGGGGAGCTGTTTTTT
>TRBD2|TRBV6-5|TRBJ2-7|NA
CASRSGLAAYEQYF
TGTGCCAGCAGATCGGGACTAGCGGCATACGAGCAGTACTTC
>NA|TRBV9|TRBJ1-2|NA
CASSERGRMNYGYTF
TGTGCCAGCAGCGAACGGGGGAGGATGAACTATGGCTACACCTTC
>NA|TRBV27|TRBJ2-7|NA
CASSLSGYEQYF
TGTGCCAGCAGTTTATCCGGCTACGAGCAGTACTTC
>NA|TRBV19|TRBJ2-6|NA
CASSPPSGANVLTF
TGTGCCAGTAGCCCTCCCTCTGGGGCCAACGTCCTGACTTTC
>NA|TRBV19|TRBJ2-2|few
CATQGGGPGELFF
TGTGCCACCCAAGGCGGTGGCCCCGGGGAGCTGTTTTTT
>NA|TRBV28|TRBJ1-5|NA
CASSLERSQPQHF
TGTGCCAGCAGTTTGGAAAGGAGTCAGCCCCAGCATTTT
>NA|TRBV7-8|TRBJ1-2|few
CASSSASGQSYVGYGYTF
TGTGCCAGCAGCTCGGCCTCGGGACAATCATACGTGGGATATGGCTACACCTTC
>NA|TRBV5-4|TRBJ1-1|NA
CASSLGQSREAFF
TGTGCCAGCAGCTTGGGACAAAGCCGTGAAGCTTTCTTT
>TRBD1|TRBV10-3|TRBJ1-5|NA
CAISESGQGNQPQHF
TGTGCCATCAGTGAGTCGGGACAGGGGAATCAGCCCCAGCATTTT
>TRBD2|TRBV5-1|TRBJ2-3|NA
CASSWGPGLESTDTQYF
TGCGCCAGCAGCTGGGGCCCGGGACTAGAGAGCACAGATACGCAGTATTTT
>NA|TRBV2|TRBJ2-2|once
CASSDWQREVLFF
TGTGCCAGCAGTGATTGGCAAAGGGAGGTGCTGTTTTTT
>NA|TRBV11-2|TRBJ1-3|once
CASSLGVSGNTIYF
TGTGCCAGCAGCTTAGGAGTCTCTGGAAACACCATATATTTT